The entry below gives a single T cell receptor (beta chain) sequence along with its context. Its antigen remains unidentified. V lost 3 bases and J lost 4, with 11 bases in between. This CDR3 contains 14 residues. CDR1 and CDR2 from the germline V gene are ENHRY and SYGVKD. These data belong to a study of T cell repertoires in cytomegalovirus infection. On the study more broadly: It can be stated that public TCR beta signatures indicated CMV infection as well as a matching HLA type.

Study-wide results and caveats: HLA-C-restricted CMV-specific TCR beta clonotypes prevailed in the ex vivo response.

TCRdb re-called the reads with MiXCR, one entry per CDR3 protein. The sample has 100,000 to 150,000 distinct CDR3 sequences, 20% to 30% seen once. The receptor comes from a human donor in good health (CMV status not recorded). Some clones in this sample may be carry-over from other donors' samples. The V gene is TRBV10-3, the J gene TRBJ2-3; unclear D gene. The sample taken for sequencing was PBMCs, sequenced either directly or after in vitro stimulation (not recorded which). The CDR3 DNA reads TGTGCCATCAGTGAAGGGCCACCCCCAGATACGCAGTATTTT. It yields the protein CAISEGPPPDTQYF.